A single sample gave rise to the 30 T cell receptor beta chains below, sequenced in a study of post-analysis software for immune sequencing data. Points from the study as a whole: There were roughly five TRBV segments more frequent in patients than controls, and TRBV5-6, TRBV5-1 and TRBV20-1 were among them.

Their cognate antigens are unknown. Each TCR beta cDNA library carried unique molecular identifiers. TCRdb re-derived calls from the PCR reads in MiXCR, one entry per CDR3 protein. The repertoire holds some 690,000 distinct CDR3 sequences, less than 35% seen once, with more than 0.55% in the top ten. What was sequenced was blood. The receptors were sampled from a girl aged 10 to 17 with multiple sclerosis.

The chain joins TRBV20-1 to TRBJ1-5; TRBD1 matches 9 bases. The V gene end was trimmed by 3 bases and the J gene end by 7 bases; junction bases not matched to a gene: 1. The germline V gene has CDR1 DFQATT and CDR2 SNEGSKA (reference sequence). This CDR3 region has 12 residues. CDR3 loop: CSARTGGQPQHF. For the CDR3, the DNA is TGCAGTGCTAGGACAGGGGGGCAGCCCCAGCATTTT.

V is TRBV27 and J is TRBJ1-6; TRBD1 aligns across 7 bases. Germline CDR1 reads MNHEY; CDR2 reads SMNVEV (reference sequence). CDR3 length equals 15 residues. The V segment lost 4 bases and the J segment 7 bases; nucleotides outside the gene matches: 7. CDR3 residues: CASSSPGRGNSPLHF. The CDR3 DNA reads TGTGCCAGCAGTTCCCCCGGCAGGGGGAATTCACCCCTCCACTTT.

The table lists this clonotype with a few counts. This chain joins TRBV29-1 and TRBJ2-3; 8 nucleotides align to TRBD1. Germline CDR1 and CDR2: SQVTM and ANQGSEA. Trimming removed 7 bases from V and 10 bases from J; junction bases left unmatched: 19. This CDR3 has 15 amino acids. This CDR3 is CSGDRGLTAQRSQYF. The CDR3 DNA reads TGCAGCGGTGACAGGGGATTAACAGCCCAACGTTCGCAGTATTTT.

The chain carries TRBV10-3 and TRBJ1-5, with a weak D call TRBD1 (6 bases). Germline values: CDR1 ENHRY, CDR2 SYGVKD. Trimming shortened V by 2 bases and J by 4 bases, and 6 bases separated the two germline ends. CDR3 length: 13 amino acids. The CDR3 here is CAISEDRNQPQHF. Here the CDR3 DNA reads TGTGCCATCAGTGAGGACAGGAATCAGCCCCAGCATTTT.

V usage is TRBV5-1 and J usage is TRBJ2-1, with 8 nucleotides matching TRBD1. The germline V gene encodes CDR1 SGHRS and CDR2 YFSETQ. The CDR3 totals 18 residues. The V and J ends lost 0 bases and 3 bases, in that order; junction bases with no gene match: 11. In DNA form, the CDR3 reads TGCGCCAGCAGCTTGGCCAGTGGGACAGGAATTTACTACAATGAGCAGTTCTTC. This encodes CASSLASGTGIYYNEQFF.

Ten or more counts support this clonotype. The chain links TRBV12-3 or TRBV12-4 to TRBJ1-2, with 7 bases fitting TRBD1. Trimming cost V 5 bases and J 4 bases; bases outside gene matches: 7. The CDR3 has 14 amino acids. CDR3 nucleotides: TGTGCCAGCAGTCCAGATGACAGGGTCTATGGCTACACCTTC. This gives the protein CASSPDDRVYGYTF.

J is TRBJ2-7 and V is TRBV21-1; the table's D call TRBD1 went unverified against the DNA. TRBV21-1 is a listed pseudogene. The CDR3 is made up of 19 amino acids. CDR3: CASSNVPRRPTCSSYEQYF. The CDR3 DNA follows: TGTGCCAGCAGCAATGTCCCCCGTCGACCCACTTGCAGCTCCTACGAGCAGTACTTC.

Of note for this clonotype: A much larger clone differs from this one at a single base, so this may be a read error. This chain joins TRBV6-2 or TRBV6-3 and TRBJ1-2; D gene uncertain. V lost 4 bases and J lost 8, with 17 bases in between. CDR3 length equals 14 residues. The germline CDR1 and CDR2 sequences are MNHEY and SVGEGT. The CDR3 bases are TGTGCCAGCAGTTCCTCCAGGACCCAAGGAGGCTACACCTTC. It yields the protein CASSSSRTQGGYTF.

This clonotype was detected only a few times. The rearrangement uses TRBV20-1 and TRBJ2-1, with TRBD2 as a possible D gene (9 bases). From germline, CDR1 is DFQATT and CDR2 SNEGSKA (reference sequence). Trimming left V 4 bases short and J 10 bases short, with 26 bases between. The length of the CDR3 is 16 residues. CDR3 in DNA: TGCAGTGCTACAGGAGCGGGGGGATCAGGGGGCTGGGAGCAGTTCTTC. This encodes CSATGAGGSGGWEQFF.

This clonotype appeared a few times. The chain joins TRBV7-8 to TRBJ1-5; 8 bases are shared with TRBD1. Germline assignment: CDR1 SGHVS and CDR2 FQNEAQ. V dropped 1 base and J dropped 2; count of bases not matched to a gene: 10. The CDR3 has 18 amino acids. The CDR3 region has the DNA TGTGCCAGCAGCTTAGAGTATACAGGGGGGCATGGCAATCAGCCCCAGCATTTT. This codes for CASSLEYTGGHGNQPQHF.

This clonotype was seen more than once but under ten times. J is TRBJ2-1 and V is TRBV15; 8 bases are a match to TRBD1. V was pared by 4 bases and J by 8 bases, with 10 bases of the junction left unmatched. Per germline, CDR1 LNHNV and CDR2 YYDKDF (reference sequence). The CDR3 sequence is 15 residues long. CDR3 nucleotides: TGTGCCACCAGCACCCTGGACAGGGTTTTGTATGAGCAGTTCTTC. Protein: CATSTLDRVLYEQFF. Based on the CDR3 plus reference TRBV15 and TRBJ2-1, the full variable domain is DAMVIQNPRYQVTQFGKPVTLSCSQTLNHNVMYWYQQKSSQAPKLLFHYYDKDFNNEADTPDNFQSRRPNTSFCFLDIRSPGLGDTAMYLCATSTLDRVLYEQFFGPGTRLTVL.

This clonotype occurred a few times. The chain carries TRBV27 and TRBJ2-1; 8 positions agree with TRBD2. V was clipped by 6 bases and J by 7 bases; unmatched bases: 8. Germline V gene lookup returns CDR1 MNHEY and CDR2 SMNVEV (reference sequence). The CDR3 runs 14 residues. In nucleotides, the CDR3 is TGTGCCAGCAGGCCCGGGGGGGGGAGTAATGAGCAGTTCTTC. Its translation is CASRPGGGSNEQFF.

The chain is built from TRBV15 and TRBJ1-1; D is unclear. V was pared by 3 bases and J by 7 bases, with 6 bases between. The germline V gene has CDR1 LNHNV and CDR2 YYDKDF (reference sequence). The CDR3 extends over 11 amino acids. The DNA for the CDR3 is TGTGCCACCAGCAGGTATGGTGAAGCTTTCTTT. Protein product: CATSRYGEAFF.

This clonotype has a handful of counts. V gene TRBV7-2 combines with J gene TRBJ1-1, with unresolved D. V was shortened by 0 bases and J by 6 bases, with 8 bases between the two germline ends. This CDR3 is 13 amino acids long. The germline CDR1 and CDR2 sequences are SGHTA and FQGNSA. The CDR3 DNA reads as TGTGCCAGCAGCTTAGCAATAGGATCTGAAGCTTTCTTT. This sequence encodes CASSLAIGSEAFF.

The genes are TRBV7-6 and TRBJ2-1, with D maybe TRBD2 (8 bases). The CDR3 runs 17 residues. V dropped 8 bases and J dropped 1 base, with 21 bases sitting between them. Germline assignment: CDR1 SGHVS and CDR2 FNYEAQ. This chain's CDR3 is CASGLRGSGRSYNEQFF. In DNA, the CDR3 is TGTGCCAGCGGCCTCAGGGGGAGCGGGAGATCCTACAATGAGCAGTTCTTC.

Comment on this clonotype: A read error may explain this, as a much larger clone is one base away. The CDR3 coding sequence is TGCAGTGCTAGAGGGGCAGGGAGCTCCTACAATGAGCAGTTCTTC. Translated: CSARGAGSSYNEQFF. The rearrangement joins TRBV20-1 to TRBJ2-1, with D tentatively TRBD1 or TRBD2 (5 bases each). The CDR3 covers 15 residues. Deletions cut 1 base from V and 0 bases from J, with 10 bases between. Germline CDR1 reads DFQATT; CDR2 reads SNEGSKA (reference sequence).

This clonotype was recorded many times. The CDR3 spells CASSLGGGASNEQFF. The CDR3 coding sequence is TGTGCCAGCAGCTTAGGCGGGGGGGCTAGCAATGAGCAGTTCTTC. The chain joins TRBV7-9 to TRBJ2-1; the match to TRBD2 covers 9 bases. Germline CDR1 reads SEHNR; CDR2 reads FQNEAQ (reference sequence). The CDR3 is 15 residues long. The junction had 4 bases not matched to a gene; V was cut back by 1 base and J by 6 bases.

The chain carries TRBV20-1 and TRBJ2-1, with 9 bases identical to TRBD1. Germline loops: CDR1 DFQATT, CDR2 SNEGSKA (reference sequence). The trim removed 0 bases at V and 9 bases at J, leaving 15 bases unmatched. The CDR3 loop spans 17 amino acids. CDR3 protein: CSARDGSGQGLDGEQFF. In DNA form, the CDR3 reads TGCAGTGCTAGAGACGGATCGGGACAGGGCCTTGATGGTGAGCAGTTCTTC.

About this clonotype: The germline gene is not matched at one end of the junction; a read error may be the cause. The gene calls are TRBV28 and TRBJ2-5, with D unresolved. The J call may be in error: the DNA end matches TRBJ2-7 better. The CDR3 has 16 residues. Germline-derived CDR1 and CDR2 are MDHEN and SYDVKM. This CDR3 reads CAGSLVSVVSGYEQYF. The CDR3 region has the DNA TGTGCCGGCAGTTTAGTGTCCGTTGTGTCGGGCTACGAGCAGTACTTC.

This chain connects TRBV20-1 to TRBJ2-5; 7 nucleotides agree with TRBD1. There are 14 residues in the CDR3. J was trimmed by 5 bases and V by 3 bases; bases with no gene match: 9. Per germline, CDR1 DFQATT and CDR2 SNEGSKA (reference sequence). CDR3 sequence: CSARRNRGRETQYF. CDR3 coding DNA: TGCAGTGCTAGGAGAAACAGGGGCCGGGAGACCCAGTACTTC.

This clonotype has more than one count but fewer than ten. The gene calls are TRBV6-1 and TRBJ2-3; either TRBD1 or TRBD2 may supply D (6 bases each). CDR3 length: 16 residues. With 8 bases removed from V and 5 bases from J, the gap between germline ends came to 23 bases. Germline V gene sequence: CDR1 MNHNS, CDR2 SASEGT. The CDR3, as DNA: TGTGCCAGCCTCCCGACCGGGGGCTACGGGGGAGATACGCAGTATTTT. Translation gives CASLPTGGYGGDTQYF.

For the CDR3, the DNA is TGCGCCAGCAGCTTGCCGGGCGGGAATGAAAAACTGTTTTTT. It specifies CASSLPGGNEKLFF. This sequence joins TRBV5-1 and TRBJ1-4; D is unclear. Trimming pared 1 base from V and 5 bases from J, leaving 9 bases between. Germline values: CDR1 SGHRS, CDR2 YFSETQ. This CDR3 spans 14 amino acids. Using reference TRBV5-1 and TRBJ1-4 for the parts outside the CDR3, the full variable domain is KAGVTQTPRYLIKTRGQQVTLSCSPISGHRSVSWYQQTPGQGLQFLFEYFSETQRNKGNFPGRFSGRQFSNSRSEMNVSTLELGDSALYLCASSLPGGNEKLFFGSGTQLSVL.

In regard to this clonotype: A junction end diverges from the germline sequence, so it may reflect a read error. The chain joins TRBV27 to TRBJ2-5; the D gene is possibly TRBD1 (5 bases). Germline V CDR1 and CDR2: MNHEY, SMNVEV (reference sequence). CDR3 length: 15 residues. CDR3: CAGSLLGRAQETQYF. The CDR3 bases are TGTGCCGGCAGTTTATTGGGCAGGGCCCAAGAGACCCAGTACTTC.

This clonotype was found many times. The chain carries TRBV27 and TRBJ2-7; TRBD2 matches at 8 bases. Germline trimming cut 7 bases from V and 5 bases from J; bases unmatched to any gene: 13. From germline, CDR1 is MNHEY and CDR2 SMNVEV (reference sequence). The CDR3 totals 15 residues. The CDR3 DNA reads TGTGCCAGCACGGGCGCCGGCGGGAGGTACCACGAGCAGTACTTC. Protein: CASTGAGGRYHEQYF.

This clonotype was recorded a few times. This sequence joins TRBV7-2 and TRBJ1-1; the match to TRBD1 covers 11 bases. V lost 0 bases, J lost 4 bases, and 4 bases stayed unmatched. CDR3 size: 16 residues. Germline CDR1 and CDR2: SGHTA and FQGNSA. The CDR3 loop reads CASSLAMGTGGTEAFF. The CDR3 DNA reads as TGTGCCAGCAGCTTAGCGATGGGGACAGGGGGCACTGAAGCTTTCTTT.

This rearrangement joins TRBV28 to TRBJ1-2, with D possibly being TRBD1 (6 bases). The CDR3 covers 15 residues. Germline assignment: CDR1 MDHEN and CDR2 SYDVKM. With 6 bases removed from V and 3 bases from J, the gap between germline ends came to 17 bases. This chain's CDR3 is CASREPRGYDYGYTF. CDR3 nucleotides: TGTGCCAGCAGAGAACCCAGGGGTTATGACTATGGCTACACCTTC.

The sample holds a few counts of this clonotype. J is TRBJ2-1 and V is TRBV6-2 or TRBV6-3; 7 bases line up with TRBD2. This CDR3 contains 15 residues. Trimming cost V 5 bases and J 4 bases; bases outside gene matches: 8. Per the germline V gene, CDR1 is MNHEY and CDR2 is SVGEGT. The DNA for the CDR3 is TGTGCCAGCAGTCGACCGGGACTACAATACAATGAGCAGTTCTTC. This encodes CASSRPGLQYNEQFF.

This sequence joins TRBV11-1 and TRBJ2-3; 9 bases map to TRBD2. This CDR3 is 16 amino acids long. J gave up 1 base and V 1 base, and 3 bases lay outside the gene matches. CDR1 is SGHAT, CDR2 FQDESV, per germline (reference sequence). CDR3 amino acids: CASSLVASGGTDTQYF. CDR3 bases: TGTGCCAGCAGCTTAGTGGCTAGCGGGGGCACAGATACGCAGTATTTT.

The DNA for the CDR3 is TGTGCCAGCAGCTTAGAGCCGGGGGACTATGGCTACACCTTC. It codes for CASSLEPGDYGYTF. The chain links TRBV7-6 to TRBJ1-2; D is perhaps TRBD1 (5 bases). Trimming cost V 1 base and J 3 bases, with 9 bases left between them. This CDR3 has 14 amino acids. Per germline, CDR1 SGHVS and CDR2 FNYEAQ.

This clonotype was seen only a few times. This chain connects TRBV12-3 or TRBV12-4 to TRBJ1-1; no firm D call. The V and J ends lost 6 bases and 1 base respectively, with 9 bases between them. This CDR3 region has 13 residues. The CDR3 sequence: CASRPGPNTEAFF. DNA for the CDR3: TGTGCCAGCAGACCCGGTCCGAACACTGAAGCTTTCTTT.